The clone carrying this T cell receptor beta chain was picked up a small number of times. PCR primers comprised 60 Vbeta and 13 Jbeta primers. Sequenced by immunoSEQ multiplex PCR; TCRdb stores in-frame clones only, minus some. The sample shows fewer than 200,000 clones, approximately 80% of them seen only once. These data belong to a study of cytomegalovirus exposure and HLA in healthy donors. While unrecorded immune exposures were likely, the donors were nominally healthy when sampled. Germline CDR1 is SGHTA and CDR2 is FQGNSA. V was pared by 5 bases and J by 3 bases, with 20 bases between. The CDR3 runs 16 residues.

Input material: PBMCs. The source of this sequence is a woman between 50 and 59 years old in good health and CMV-seronegative. The chain links TRBV7-2 to TRBJ2-7; D possibly corresponds to TRBD1 (5 bases). Here the CDR3 DNA reads TGTGCCAGCAGCCCCCCTGCCGGGCAGGGCTTCTACGAGCAGTACTTC. As protein: CASSPPAGQGFYEQYF. Using reference TRBV7-2 and TRBJ2-7 for the parts outside the CDR3, the full variable domain is GAGVSQSPSNKVTEKGKDVELRCDPISGHTALYWYRQSLGQGLEFLIYFQGNSAPDKSGLPSDRFSAERTGGSVSTLTIQRTQQEDSAVYLCASSPPAGQGFYEQYFGPGTRLTVT.